The 24 T cell receptor beta chains below all came from one sample that was sequenced in a study of T cell responses to AZD1222 COVID-19 vaccine. Using immunoSEQ multiplex PCR, the repertoire was profiled, and TCRdb retains in-frame clones only, with some absent. The top ten hold about 46% of the sample, which has 65,000 to 75,000 clones, about 78% seen once. Sample: peripheral blood, taken 28 days after the second AZD1222 dose. These receptor sequences come from an adult who received the AZD1222 COVID-19 vaccine.

This chain connects TRBV28 to TRBJ1-5; D remains unclear. The CDR3 extends over 16 amino acids. Trimming cost V 1 base and J 3 bases, with 13 bases left between them. Per the germline V gene, CDR1 is MDHEN and CDR2 is SYDVKM. CDR3 protein: CASSLFAGGNNQPQHF. The CDR3 region has the DNA TGTGCCAGCAGTTTATTTGCAGGCGGAAACAATCAGCCCCAGCATTTT.

The chain couples TRBV7-3 to TRBJ2-3, with D uncertain. The V and J ends lost 2 bases and 6 bases respectively, with 9 bases between them. This CDR3 is built from 13 residues. CDR1 is SGHTA and CDR2 is FQGTGA in the germline V gene. CDR3 region: CASSLSPSDTQYF. CDR3 DNA sequence: TGTGCCAGCAGCTTATCCCCCAGTGATACGCAGTATTTT.

V gene TRBV11-3 combines with J gene TRBJ2-3; 10 positions agree with TRBD2. Germline V lookup: CDR1 SGHNT, CDR2 YENEEA. This CDR3 has 16 residues. V dropped 3 bases and J dropped 2; count of bases not matched to a gene: 5. CDR3 region: CASSLGLAGDTDTQYF. The CDR3 DNA reads as TGTGCCAGCAGCTTGGGGCTAGCGGGGGACACAGATACGCAGTATTTT.

This rearrangement joins TRBV28 to TRBJ1-5; 8 nucleotides agree with TRBD1. Trimming at V came to 5 bases and at J to 0 bases, leaving 3 bases not matched to a gene. The CDR3 runs to 15 residues. Germline values: CDR1 MDHEN, CDR2 SYDVKM. CDR3 region: CASSPGQASNQPQHF. The CDR3 nucleotides are TGTGCCAGCAGTCCGGGACAGGCTAGCAATCAGCCCCAGCATTTT.

V usage is TRBV5-8 and J usage is TRBJ2-1; 8 bases are shared with TRBD2. Germline assignment: CDR1 SGHTS and CDR2 YDEGEE. This CDR3 has 16 residues. V gave up 0 bases and J gave up 6 bases; unmatched junction bases: 8. This chain's CDR3 is CASSLAYGLAGNEQFF. CDR3 coding DNA: TGTGCCAGCAGCTTGGCCTATGGGCTAGCGGGCAATGAGCAGTTCTTC.

The chain has TRBV25-1 and TRBJ2-3, with unresolved D. Trimming took off 2 bases at V and 0 bases at J, with 9 bases between the two ends. CDR3 length equals 15 residues. Germline CDR1 and CDR2: MGHDK and SYGVNS. In DNA, the CDR3 is TGTGCCAGCAGTGAAAGAGGAACTAGCACAGATACGCAGTATTTT. This encodes CASSERGTSTDTQYF.

This clone turned up a few times. CDR3 protein: CASSVEGDGPYEQYF. CDR3 bases: TGTGCCAGCAGCGTAGAGGGAGACGGACCCTACGAGCAGTACTTC. The chain employs TRBV9 and TRBJ2-7; perhaps TRBD2 as D (5 bases). This CDR3 comprises 15 residues. CDR1 is SGDLS and CDR2 is YYNGEE in the germline V gene. V was pared by 0 bases and J by 2 bases, with 12 bases between.

The V and J genes are TRBV6-5 and TRBJ1-3; tentative D call: TRBD1 (5 bases). The V gene's germline CDR1 is MNHEY and CDR2 SVGAGI. This CDR3 is 16 amino acids long. Trimming stripped 2 bases from V and 3 bases from J, with 14 bases between. The CDR3: CASSYGAQTLGNTIYF. The CDR3 DNA reads TGTGCCAGCAGTTACGGGGCGCAGACTCTTGGAAACACCATATATTTT.

V gene TRBV7-9 combines with J gene TRBJ2-6; D not resolved. The V gene's germline CDR1 is SEHNR and CDR2 FQNEAQ (reference sequence). The CDR3 contains 18 residues. Deletions cut 1 base from V and 0 bases from J, with 13 bases between. CDR3 in amino acids: CASSLGPTRYSGANVLTF. The CDR3 DNA follows: TGTGCCAGCAGCTTAGGCCCCACTCGATACTCTGGGGCCAACGTCCTGACTTTC.

The gene calls are TRBV9 and TRBJ2-7, with 11 nucleotides matching TRBD2. Trimming cost V 0 bases and J 3 bases; bases outside gene matches: 5. Germline V gene data show CDR1 as SGDLS and CDR2 as YYNGEE. The CDR3 totals 16 residues. In DNA, the CDR3 is TGTGCCAGCAGCGTAGCTCCCACTAGCGGGAGCTACGAGCAGTACTTC. Residues: CASSVAPTSGSYEQYF.

J is TRBJ1-1 and V is TRBV7-9; D may be TRBD1 (5 bases). The V gene's germline CDR1 is SEHNR and CDR2 FQNEAQ (reference sequence). The V end lost 0 bases, the J end lost 4 bases, and 6 bases lay between the germline ends. The CDR3 spans 13 residues. CDR3 protein: CASSLAGTTEAFF. The CDR3 coding sequence is TGTGCCAGCAGCTTAGCCGGGACCACTGAAGCTTTCTTT. The full variable domain, with the rest looked up from reference TRBV7-9 and TRBJ1-1, is DTGVSQNPRHKITKRGQNVTFRCDPISEHNRLYWYRQTLGQGPEFLTYFQNEAQLEKSRLLSDRFSAERPKGSFSTLEIQRTEQGDSAMYLCASSLAGTTEAFFGQGTRLTVV.

This chain uses TRBV24-1 with TRBJ2-2; 8 bases agree with TRBD2. In germline, CDR1 is KGHDR, CDR2 SFDVKD. V shed 5 bases, J shed 6 bases, and the junction held 7 bases outside the gene matches. This CDR3 spans 15 amino acids. CDR3 amino acids: CATSAPRRGAGELFF. CDR3 DNA: TGTGCCACCAGTGCCCCCAGGCGGGGGGCCGGGGAGCTGTTTTTT.

A few counts support this clone. The CDR3 coding sequence is TGCAGTGCTAGTCCCACGGGGGTAGCGGCGGGAGGGTACAATGAGCAGTTCTTC. Its translation: CSASPTGVAAGGYNEQFF. The V gene is TRBV20-1, the J gene TRBJ2-1; TRBD2 matches at 9 bases. Germline V gives CDR1 DFQATT, CDR2 SNEGSKA (reference sequence). The CDR3 has 18 residues. Germline trimming cut 3 bases from V and 4 bases from J; bases unmatched to any gene: 16.

The genes are TRBV9 and TRBJ2-1; unclear D gene. The CDR3 is made up of 15 amino acids. Per the germline V gene, CDR1 is SGDLS and CDR2 is YYNGEE. V lost 4 bases, J lost 6 bases, and 17 bases lay in between. CDR3 nucleotide sequence: TGTGCCAGCAGCCCTTCTGGTGTGTGGGGCAATGAGCAGTTCTTC. Encoded protein: CASSPSGVWGNEQFF. Using reference TRBV9 and TRBJ2-1 for the parts outside the CDR3, the full variable domain is DSGVTQTPKHLITATGQRVTLRCSPRSGDLSVYWYQQSLDQGLQFLIQYYNGEERAKGNILERFSAQQFPDLHSELNLSSLELGDSALYFCASSPSGVWGNEQFFGPGTRLTVL.

This clone has a single count. The chain carries TRBV6-5 and TRBJ2-2; D call uncertain. The germline gives CDR1 MNHEY, CDR2 SVGAGI. V lost 8 bases and J lost 5, with 15 bases in between. The CDR3 extends over 14 amino acids. The DNA of the CDR3 is TGTGCCAGCTCCTGGCCCCGAGAGACCGGGGAGCTGTTTTTT. This encodes CASSWPRETGELFF.

In its sample, this clone was seen once. The V call is TRBV18, the J call TRBJ1-1; no firm D call. The CDR3 is made up of 14 amino acids. Germline-derived CDR1 and CDR2 are KGHSH and LQKENI. V lost 3 bases to trimming and J lost 2 bases, with 10 bases between them. The CDR3 protein is CASSPIRGNTEAFF. The CDR3 DNA reads as TGTGCCAGCTCACCGATCCGAGGTAACACTGAAGCTTTCTTT.

This chain joins TRBV9 and TRBJ2-1; 8 nucleotides match TRBD2. This CDR3 has 16 residues. Germline V gene lookup returns CDR1 SGDLS and CDR2 YYNGEE. Germline trimming cut 3 bases from V and 4 bases from J; bases unmatched to any gene: 9. The CDR3 bases are TGTGCCAGCAGCGCCTCAAGCGGGAGCTATTACAATGAGCAGTTCTTC. This sequence encodes CASSASSGSYYNEQFF.

The chain has TRBV12-3 or TRBV12-4 and TRBJ1-3; possibly TRBD1 for D (5 bases). With 8 bases removed from V and 2 bases from J, the gap between germline ends came to 10 bases. The CDR3 is made up of 13 amino acids. The CDR3 nucleotides are TGTGCCAGCCGGGGGAGTCCTGGAAACACCATATATTTT. This encodes CASRGSPGNTIYF.

This sequence joins TRBV2 and TRBJ1-6, with 9 nucleotides matching TRBD1. J gave up 5 bases and V 10 bases, and 9 bases lay outside the gene matches. Germline-derived CDR1 and CDR2 are SNHLY and FYNNEI. The CDR3 extends over 15 amino acids. CDR3: CATSGQGGDNSPLHF. Written as DNA, the CDR3 is TGTGCCACCTCGGGACAGGGTGGGGATAATTCACCCCTCCACTTT.

The chain has TRBV7-9 and TRBJ2-1; D is possibly TRBD1 or TRBD2 (5 bases each). The V end lost 2 bases, the J end lost 3 bases, and 11 bases lay between the germline ends. CDR3 size: 15 residues. Per the germline V gene, CDR1 is SEHNR and CDR2 is FQNEAQ (reference sequence). The CDR3 region is CASSLLSGGYNEQFF. CDR3 in DNA: TGTGCCAGCAGCTTATTAAGTGGGGGCTACAATGAGCAGTTCTTC.

This clone was observed a single time. The rearrangement joins TRBV18 to TRBJ2-1; D is uncertain. The CDR3 length is 12 residues. V lost 0 bases, J lost 7 bases, and 4 bases lay in between. CDR1 and CDR2 (germline): KGHSH, LQKENI. For the CDR3, the DNA is TGTGCCAGCTCACCACCGGGGAATGAGCAGTTCTTC. Translated, it gives CASSPPGNEQFF.

In the case of this clone: The same CDR3 arises from other DNA sequences in this sample as well. V is TRBV19 and J is TRBJ2-7; D is perhaps TRBD2 (5 bases). CDR3 length: 13 amino acids. CDR1 is LNHDA, CDR2 SQIVND, per germline (reference sequence). V gave up 4 bases and J gave up 0 bases, with 7 bases separating them. CDR3 in DNA: TGTGCCAGTAGTAGGACTGGCTCCTACGAGCAGTACTTC. Residues: CASSRTGSYEQYF.

The chain employs TRBV6-5 and TRBJ1-6; TRBD1 might be the D (6 bases). CDR1 is MNHEY, CDR2 SVGAGI, per germline. Trimming removed 8 bases from V and 9 bases from J, with 17 bases in between. The CDR3 extends over 14 amino acids. The CDR3 region has the DNA TGTGCCAGCCTATCGGGGGGGGCGGTTTCACCCCTCCACTTT. It encodes CASLSGGAVSPLHF.

The chain joins TRBV2 to TRBJ2-2; 11 nucleotides align to TRBD1. The CDR3 has 15 amino acids. The germline V gene encodes CDR1 SNHLY and CDR2 FYNNEI. The trim removed 6 bases at V and 3 bases at J, leaving 3 bases unmatched. The CDR3 region has the DNA TGTGCCAGCAGCGGACAGGGGGCGGACACCGGGGAGCTGTTTTTT. Protein product: CASSGQGADTGELFF.